This T cell receptor (beta chain) was obtained from a study of memory CD4+ T cells and cytomegalovirus serostatus (dated by TCRdb to the late 2010s). For context, the study as a whole: The approximately 35 healthy Belgian adults in the cohort included 9 who were CMV seropositive and 24 who were CMV seronegative. The study sequenced CD4+ memory TCRbeta repertoires of a Belgian cohort with known cytomegalovirus serostatus to replicate a published TCR-based CMV serostatus classifier. Here is what the overall study found, with its caveats: For CMV serostatus prediction, a median bootstrapped AUC of about 0.94 was reached with the original framework, and a median bootstrapped AUC of about 0.9 was reached with a US-trained random forest. Among the roughly 160 previously reported CMV-associated TCRbeta sequences, 67 showed up in the CD4+ memory repertoires, with each one found in between one and five individuals. The results were read as suggesting that the CMV-associated TCR signature is, for the most part, present in the CD4+ memory repertoire. Only CD4+CD45RO+ memory cells were sequenced, unlike the original study, which covered naive and memory CD4+ and CD8+ populations. On the Belgian cohort, the classifier built on the original framework reached a median bootstrapped AUC of around 0.96, with a 95% CI of 0.76-1.00.

This clone has a single count. Its binding antigen is unknown. Per-base quality was not reported, and no clone a single base away is much larger than it. A FACSAria II was used to sort memory CD4+ T cells, defined as single viable CD3+CD4+CD8-CD45RO+ cells. To determine CMV serostatus, a Roche Elecsys assay was used that detects serum IgG against CMV pp150, pp28, p38 and p52. After thawing, total CD4+ T cells were enriched by positive selection with CD4 magnetic microbeads. The samples came from a different study that was designed specifically to examine the CD4+ T cell memory repertoire. Peripheral blood mononuclear cells were isolated and cryopreserved according to standard operating procedures, and serum was kept at -80 degrees C. CD3-PerCP (BW264/56), CD4-APC (RPA-T4), CD45RO-PE (UCHT1) and CD8-Pacific Orange (3B5) antibodies were used for staining, and non-viable cells were excluded with Sytox blue.

V was cut back by 1 base and J by 2 bases, leaving a gap of 12 bases between them. The germline V gene (reference sequence) specifies LNHNV as CDR1 and YYDKDF as CDR2. The CDR3 covers 17 residues, taking in both the cysteine and the phenylalanine. Only CDR3 DNA is held: 51 bases, read in frame from base 1. The Quick-DNA Microprep Kit was used to extract genomic DNA from the sorted cells. TCRbeta DNA was amplified with the immunoSEQ hsTCRbeta kit following the manufacturer's protocol. TCRbeta libraries were sequenced on an Illumina MiSeq instrument. As for the authors' bioinformatics: Removing out-of-frame sequences left roughly 2.4 million distinct TCRbeta sequences, an average of approximately 61,000 per individual. Each individual was scored using the number of 150 to 200 previously reported CMV-associated TCRbeta sequences that the individual carried and the total number of productive distinct TCRbeta sequences. A beta-binomial model was reimplemented in Python, and scikit-learn random forests with default parameters were trained on US cohort data. Classifier performance on the Belgian cohort was summarized as median AUC with percentile confidence intervals calculated over 10,000 bootstrap iterations. What TCRdb holds here is the immuneACCESS table cut down to in-frame rearrangements. Part of the clones is not present; checked against another copy, under half of the missing clones reflect an unresolved V gene, and the others are unexplained. V and J calls and clone size are copied from that table; D and trimming were computed from the DNA. In all, the sample holds about 50,000 clones, and roughly 78% of those were seen once. The ten largest account for about 0.7% of the sample.

The sequenced sample consisted of memory CD4+ T cells from blood. The chain employs TRBV15 and TRBJ2-6, and TRBD2 may be the D gene, going by 6 matching bases. The receptor was isolated from an adult in good health and CMV-seronegative. For the CDR3, the sequence is CATSRVTGVAGANVLTF. The DNA sequence is as follows: TGTGCCACCAGCAGAGTTACGGGGGTGGCTGGGGCCAACGTCCTGACTTTC. Reference TRBV15 and TRBJ2-6 genes cover what lies past the CDR3, so the full variable domain is DAMVIQNPRYQVTQFGKPVTLSCSQTLNHNVMYWYQQKSSQAPKLLFHYYDKDFNNEADTPDNFQSRRPNTSFCFLDIRSPGLGDTAMYLCATSRVTGVAGANVLTFGAGSRLTVL.